A single sample is the source of the 3 T cell receptor beta chains below, sequenced in a study of CD8+CD57+ T cells in acquired aplastic anemia. TCR beta VDJ and CDR3 profiles were obtained from a genomic DNA template. Using its own MiXCR run on the reads, TCRdb lists one record per CDR3 protein. Here the sample spans some 290,000 distinct CDR3 sequences, 56% being singletons. Sequenced sample: sorted CD4+, CD8+, or CD8+CD57+ T cells (not recorded which) from PBMCs. The receptors come from a human donor with severe aplastic anemia or a healthy control (not recorded which).

The chain employs TRBV5-1 and TRBJ2-5, with 13 bases lining up with TRBD2. The CDR3 is made up of 17 amino acids. Trimming cost V 2 bases and J 1 base; bases outside gene matches: 5. Germline loops: CDR1 SGHRS, CDR2 YFSETQ. The CDR3 here is CASSLGGLAGVQETQYF. CDR3 in DNA: TGCGCCAGCAGCTTAGGAGGACTAGCGGGGGTCCAAGAGACCCAGTACTTC.

This clonotype was recorded at least ten times. The gene calls are TRBV7-2 and TRBJ2-7, with TRBD1 as a possible D gene (6 bases). Germline V gives CDR1 SGHTA, CDR2 FQGNSA. The CDR3 is 14 residues long. The germline V and J ends were trimmed by 5 bases and 5 bases, with 16 bases remaining between them. The CDR3, as DNA: TGTGCCAGCAGCGTTGGGGGCCCTATCGACGAGCAGTACTTC. This encodes CASSVGGPIDEQYF. Filled out from reference TRBV7-2 and TRBJ2-7, the complete variable domain reads GAGVSQSPSNKVTEKGKDVELRCDPISGHTALYWYRQSLGQGLEFLIYFQGNSAPDKSGLPSDRFSAERTGGSVSTLTIQRTQQEDSAVYLCASSVGGPIDEQYFGPGTRLTVT.

This chain connects TRBV15 to TRBJ1-4; D gene ambiguous. CDR3 length equals 15 residues. CDR1 is LNHNV and CDR2 is YYDKDF in the germline V gene (reference sequence). V lost 6 bases, J lost 5 bases, and 16 bases lay in between. Written as DNA, the CDR3 is TGTGCCACCAGGAGCCCGGCAGCCGTAAATGAAAAACTGTTTTTT. It yields the protein CATRSPAAVNEKLFF.